This T cell receptor (beta chain) is drawn from a study of blood T cell repertoires in COVID-19. Study background: Specimens from acute and convalescent COVID-19 originated in the United States, Italy and Spain. Nucleic acid was either cDNA or gDNA, and it came from T cells, B-cell-depleted T cells, or PBMCs.

Sequenced by immunoSEQ multiplex PCR; TCRdb stores in-frame clones only, minus some. The sample lists some 150,000 clones; 80% to 90% were seen once. This TCR was sampled from a man in his sixties or seventies with acute or convalescent COVID-19. The source material was peripheral blood.

The CDR3 coding sequence is TGTGCCAGCAGCGTCGGGACAAGCTCTGGAAACACCATATATTTT. This sequence encodes CASSVGTSSGNTIYF. The rearrangement uses TRBV9 and TRBJ1-3; D might be TRBD1 (6 bases). V was cut by 2 bases and J by 0 bases, with 9 bases left in between. Germline loops: CDR1 SGDLS, CDR2 YYNGEE. The CDR3 has 15 residues.